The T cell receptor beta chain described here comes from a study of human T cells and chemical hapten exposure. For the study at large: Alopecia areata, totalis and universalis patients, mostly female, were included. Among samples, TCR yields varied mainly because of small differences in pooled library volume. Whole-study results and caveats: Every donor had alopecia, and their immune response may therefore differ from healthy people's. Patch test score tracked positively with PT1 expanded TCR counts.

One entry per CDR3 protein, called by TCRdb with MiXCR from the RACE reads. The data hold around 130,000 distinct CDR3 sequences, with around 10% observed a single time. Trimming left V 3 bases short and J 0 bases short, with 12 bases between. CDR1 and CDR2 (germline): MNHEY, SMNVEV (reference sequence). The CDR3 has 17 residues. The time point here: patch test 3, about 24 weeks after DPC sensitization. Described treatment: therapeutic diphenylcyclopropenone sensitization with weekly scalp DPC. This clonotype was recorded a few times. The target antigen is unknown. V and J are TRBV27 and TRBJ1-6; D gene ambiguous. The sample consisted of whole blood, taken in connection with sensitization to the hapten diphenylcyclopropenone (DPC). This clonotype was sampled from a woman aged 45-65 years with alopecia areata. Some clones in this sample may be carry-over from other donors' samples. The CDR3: CASSLDGLSSYNSPLHF. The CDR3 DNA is TGTGCCAGCAGTTTGGACGGCCTCAGCTCCTATAATTCACCCCTCCACTTT.